The 8 T cell receptor beta chains presented below share a single source sample, sequenced in a study of blood T cell repertoires in COVID-19. The method was immunoSEQ multiplex PCR; TCRdb's version includes in-frame clones alone and lacks a portion of them. The repertoire holds around 100,000 clones, with over 70% as singletons. The sample comprised peripheral blood. Source of these receptors: a woman in her 70s with acute or convalescent COVID-19.

This clone was observed at least ten times. The V gene is TRBV19, the J gene TRBJ1-2; the D is unclear. CDR3 size: 13 residues. In germline, CDR1 is LNHDA, CDR2 SQIVND (reference sequence). V lost 5 bases, J lost 0 bases, and 7 bases lay in between. As DNA, the CDR3 is TGTGCCAGTAGTCCTCAGTCTAACTATGGCTACACCTTC. This sequence encodes CASSPQSNYGYTF.

The chain employs TRBV28 and TRBJ1-5; D is ambiguous. The CDR3 sequence is 14 residues long. Trimming cost V 5 bases and J 7 bases, with 15 bases left between them. CDR1 and CDR2 (germline): MDHEN, SYDVKM. The CDR3 protein is CASSPSLGGQPQHF. The CDR3 bases are TGTGCCAGCAGTCCCAGCCTTGGCGGCCAGCCCCAGCATTTT.

The gene calls are TRBV29-1 and TRBJ2-7, with D perhaps matching TRBD2 (6 bases). V dropped 4 bases and J dropped 0 bases, with 16 bases sitting between them. The CDR3 consists of 15 residues. Germline-derived CDR1 and CDR2 are SQVTM and ANQGSEA. The CDR3 reads CSVADPRGSSYEQYF. The CDR3 DNA reads TGCAGCGTTGCCGACCCGCGGGGAAGCTCCTACGAGCAGTACTTC.

This rearrangement joins TRBV29-1 to TRBJ2-3; 7 bases are shared with TRBD2. The V and J ends lost 3 bases and 4 bases, in that order; junction bases with no gene match: 7. CDR3 length equals 14 residues. CDR1 and CDR2 (germline): SQVTM, ANQGSEA. CDR3: CSVEWAGVADTQYF. The CDR3, as DNA: TGCAGCGTTGAGTGGGCGGGGGTGGCAGATACGCAGTATTTT.

V and J are TRBV5-1 and TRBJ2-1; 7 bases are a match to TRBD2. The CDR3 covers 16 residues. CDR1 is SGHRS, CDR2 YFSETQ, per germline. V was pared by 2 bases and J by 7 bases, with 12 bases of the junction left unmatched. Here the CDR3 DNA reads TGCGCCAGCAGCTTCCCGGTTGGCGGGGGTGGGAATGAGCAGTTCTTC. Its translation: CASSFPVGGGGNEQFF.

This clone was found once. The chain employs TRBV4-2 and TRBJ2-3; TRBD2 matches 12 bases. After removal of 0 bases from V and 2 bases from J, the junction contained 3 bases not matched to a gene. This CDR3 region has 17 residues. Germline V gives CDR1 LGHNA, CDR2 YNFKEQ. This CDR3 reads CASSQEGLAGTTDTQYF. The CDR3 DNA reads TGTGCCAGCAGCCAAGAAGGACTAGCGGGGACCACAGATACGCAGTATTTT.

This rearrangement joins TRBV6-4 to TRBJ1-2; D perhaps matches TRBD1 (6 bases). The CDR3 totals 15 residues. V lost 6 bases and J lost 6, with 20 bases in between. Germline CDR1 MRHNA, CDR2 SNTAGT. The CDR3 DNA reads TGTGCCAGCAGAGAGGGGACAAGGTTCGGCGATGGCTACACCTTC. This gives the protein CASREGTRFGDGYTF.

As regards this clone: An end of the junction differs from the germline gene, which may be a read error. The rearrangement joins TRBV12-3 or TRBV12-4 to TRBJ2-4, with D unresolved. The CDR3 is made up of 13 amino acids. CDR3 DNA sequence: TGTGCCAACAGTTTAATAGAGAAAAACATTCAGTACTTC. Translated: CANSLIEKNIQYF.